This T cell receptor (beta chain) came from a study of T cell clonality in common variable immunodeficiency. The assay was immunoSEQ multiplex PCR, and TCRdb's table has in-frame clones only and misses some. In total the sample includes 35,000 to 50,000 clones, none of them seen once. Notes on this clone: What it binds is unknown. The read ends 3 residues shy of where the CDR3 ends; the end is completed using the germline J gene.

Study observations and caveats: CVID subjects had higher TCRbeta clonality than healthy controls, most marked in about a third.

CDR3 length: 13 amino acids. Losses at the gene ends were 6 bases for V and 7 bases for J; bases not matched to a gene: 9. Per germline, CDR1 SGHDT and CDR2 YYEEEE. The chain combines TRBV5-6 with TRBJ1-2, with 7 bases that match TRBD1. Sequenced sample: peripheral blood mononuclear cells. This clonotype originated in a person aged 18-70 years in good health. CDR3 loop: CASKRRPGGGYTF. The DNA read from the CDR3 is TGTGCCAGCAAAAGGAGGCCAGGGGGTGGC. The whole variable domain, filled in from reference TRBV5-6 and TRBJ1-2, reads DAGVTQSPTHLIKTRGQQVTLRCSPKSGHDTVSWYQQALGQGPQFIFQYYEEEERQRGNFPDRFSGHQFPNYSSELNVNALLLGDSALYLCASKRRPGGGYTFGSGTRLTVV.